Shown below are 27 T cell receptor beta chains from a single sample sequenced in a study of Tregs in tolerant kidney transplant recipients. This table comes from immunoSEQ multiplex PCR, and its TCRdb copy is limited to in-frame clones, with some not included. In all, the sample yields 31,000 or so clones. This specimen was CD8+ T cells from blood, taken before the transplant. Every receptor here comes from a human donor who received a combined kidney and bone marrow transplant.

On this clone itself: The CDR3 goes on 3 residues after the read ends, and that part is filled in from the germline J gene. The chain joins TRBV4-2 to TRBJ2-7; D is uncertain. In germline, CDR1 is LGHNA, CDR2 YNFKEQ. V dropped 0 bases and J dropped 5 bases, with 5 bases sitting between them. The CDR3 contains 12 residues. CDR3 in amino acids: CASSQESHEQYF. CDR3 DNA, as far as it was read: TGTGCCAGCAGCCAAGAAAGCCACGAG.

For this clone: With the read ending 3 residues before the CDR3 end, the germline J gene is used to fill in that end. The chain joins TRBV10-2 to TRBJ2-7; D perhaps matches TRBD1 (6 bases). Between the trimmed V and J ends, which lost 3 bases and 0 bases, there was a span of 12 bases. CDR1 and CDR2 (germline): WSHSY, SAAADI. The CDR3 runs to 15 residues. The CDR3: CASSDAAQGSYEQYF. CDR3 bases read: TGCGCCAGCAGTGACGCTGCACAGGGCTCCTACGAG.

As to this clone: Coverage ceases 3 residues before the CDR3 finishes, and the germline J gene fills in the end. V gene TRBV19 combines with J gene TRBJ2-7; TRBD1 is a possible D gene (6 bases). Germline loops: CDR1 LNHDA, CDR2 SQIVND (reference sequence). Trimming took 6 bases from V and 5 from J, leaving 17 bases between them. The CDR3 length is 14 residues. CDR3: CASSPRAGTHEQYF. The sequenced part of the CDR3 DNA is TGTGCCAGTAGCCCCCGGGCAGGGACACACGAG.

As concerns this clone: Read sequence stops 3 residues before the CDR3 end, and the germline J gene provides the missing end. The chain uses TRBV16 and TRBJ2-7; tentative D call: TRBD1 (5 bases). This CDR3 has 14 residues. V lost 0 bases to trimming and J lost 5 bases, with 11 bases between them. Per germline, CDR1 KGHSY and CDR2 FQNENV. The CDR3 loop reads CASSQSAGLDEQYF. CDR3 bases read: TGTGCCAGCAGCCAATCGGCAGGGTTAGACGAG.

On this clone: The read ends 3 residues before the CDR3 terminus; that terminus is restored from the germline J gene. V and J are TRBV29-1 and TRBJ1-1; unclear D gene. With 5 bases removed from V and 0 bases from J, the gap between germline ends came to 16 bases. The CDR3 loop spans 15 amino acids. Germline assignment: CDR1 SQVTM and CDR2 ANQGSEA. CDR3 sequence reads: CSVYPGFPMNTEAFF. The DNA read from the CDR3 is TGCAGCGTTTACCCCGGGTTCCCCATGAACACTGAA.

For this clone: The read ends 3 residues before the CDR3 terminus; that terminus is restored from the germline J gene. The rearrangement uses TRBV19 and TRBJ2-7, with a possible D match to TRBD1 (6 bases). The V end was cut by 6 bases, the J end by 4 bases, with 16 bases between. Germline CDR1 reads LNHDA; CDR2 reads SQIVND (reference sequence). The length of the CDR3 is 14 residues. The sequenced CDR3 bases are TGTGCCAGTAGCCGGAGAGGGGGTGGGTACGAG. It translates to CASSRRGGGYE. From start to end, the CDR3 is CASSRRGGGYEQYF.

CDR3 loop: CASSFPGTEAFF. CDR3 bases read: TGTGCCAGCAGCTTCCCCGGGACTGAA. J is TRBJ1-1 and V is TRBV11-1; D is unresolved. The read stops 3 residues short of the end of the CDR3; the missing end is completed from the germline J gene. The CDR3 is made up of 12 amino acids. Trimming took off 3 bases at V and 5 bases at J, with 7 bases between the two ends. Looked up from germline, CDR1 is SGHAT and CDR2 is FQDESV (reference sequence).

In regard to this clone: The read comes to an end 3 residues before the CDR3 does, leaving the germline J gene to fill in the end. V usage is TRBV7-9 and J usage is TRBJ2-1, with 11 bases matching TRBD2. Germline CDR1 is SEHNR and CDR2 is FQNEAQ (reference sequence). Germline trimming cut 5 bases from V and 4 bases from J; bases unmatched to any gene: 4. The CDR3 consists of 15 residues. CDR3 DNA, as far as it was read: TGTGCCAGCAGCAAGGGACTAGCGGAGTACAATGAG. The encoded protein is CASSKGLAEYNE. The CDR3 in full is CASSKGLAEYNEQFF.

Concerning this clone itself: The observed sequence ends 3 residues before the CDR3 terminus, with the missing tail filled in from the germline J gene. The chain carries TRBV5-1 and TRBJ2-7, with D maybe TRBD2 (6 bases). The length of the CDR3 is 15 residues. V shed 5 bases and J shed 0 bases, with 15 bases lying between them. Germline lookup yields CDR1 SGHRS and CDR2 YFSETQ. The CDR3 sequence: CASRVEGLSSYEQYF. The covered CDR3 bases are TGCGCCAGCAGGGTGGAGGGCCTAAGCTCCTACGAG.

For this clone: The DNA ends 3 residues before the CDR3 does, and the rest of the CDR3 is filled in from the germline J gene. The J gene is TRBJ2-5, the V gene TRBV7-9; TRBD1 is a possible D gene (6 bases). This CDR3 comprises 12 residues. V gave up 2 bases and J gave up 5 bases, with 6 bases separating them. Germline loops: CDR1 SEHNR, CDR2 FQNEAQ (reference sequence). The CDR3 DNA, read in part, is TGTGCCAGCAGCTTACAGGGGGAGACC. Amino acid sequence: CASSLQGET. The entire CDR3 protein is CASSLQGETQYF.

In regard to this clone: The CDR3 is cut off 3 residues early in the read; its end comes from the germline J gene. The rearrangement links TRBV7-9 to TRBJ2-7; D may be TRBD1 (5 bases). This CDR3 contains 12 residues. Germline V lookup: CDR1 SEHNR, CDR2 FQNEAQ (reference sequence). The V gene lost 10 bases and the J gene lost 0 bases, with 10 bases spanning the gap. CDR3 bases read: TGTGCCATCAAGACAGTCTCCTACGAG. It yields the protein CAIKTVSYE. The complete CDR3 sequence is CAIKTVSYEQYF.

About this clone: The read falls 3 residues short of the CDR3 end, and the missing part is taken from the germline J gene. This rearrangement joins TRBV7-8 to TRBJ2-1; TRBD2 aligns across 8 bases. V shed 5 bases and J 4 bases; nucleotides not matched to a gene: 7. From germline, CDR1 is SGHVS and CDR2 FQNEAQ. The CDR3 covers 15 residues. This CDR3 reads CASSPGAGAYNEQFF. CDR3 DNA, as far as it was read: TGTGCCAGCAGCCCGGGAGCGGGAGCTTACAATGAG.

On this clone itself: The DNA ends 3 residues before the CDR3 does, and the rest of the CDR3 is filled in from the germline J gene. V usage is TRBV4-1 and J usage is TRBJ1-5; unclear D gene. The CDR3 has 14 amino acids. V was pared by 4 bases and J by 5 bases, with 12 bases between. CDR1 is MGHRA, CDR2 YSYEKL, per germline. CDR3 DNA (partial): TGCGCCAGCAGCCCCACCGTTAGGGATCAGCCC. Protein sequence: CASSPTVRDQP. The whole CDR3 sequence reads CASSPTVRDQPQHF.

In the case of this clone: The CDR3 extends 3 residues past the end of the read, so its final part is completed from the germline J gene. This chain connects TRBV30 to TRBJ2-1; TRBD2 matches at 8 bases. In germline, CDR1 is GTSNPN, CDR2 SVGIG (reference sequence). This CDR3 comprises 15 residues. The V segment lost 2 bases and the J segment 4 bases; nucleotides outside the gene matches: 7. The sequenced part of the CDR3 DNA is TGTGCCTGGAGTACCGGGGTAGCGGGGTACAATGAG. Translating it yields CAWSTGVAGYNE. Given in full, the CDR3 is CAWSTGVAGYNEQFF.

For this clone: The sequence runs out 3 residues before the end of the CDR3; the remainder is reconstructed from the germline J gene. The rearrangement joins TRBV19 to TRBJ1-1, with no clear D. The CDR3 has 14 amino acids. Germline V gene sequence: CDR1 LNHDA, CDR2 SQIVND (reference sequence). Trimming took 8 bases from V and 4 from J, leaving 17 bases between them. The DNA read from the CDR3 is TGTGCCAGTGCCCCAGACAACTCCTCCACTGAA. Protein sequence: CASAPDNSSTE. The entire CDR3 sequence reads CASAPDNSSTEAFF.

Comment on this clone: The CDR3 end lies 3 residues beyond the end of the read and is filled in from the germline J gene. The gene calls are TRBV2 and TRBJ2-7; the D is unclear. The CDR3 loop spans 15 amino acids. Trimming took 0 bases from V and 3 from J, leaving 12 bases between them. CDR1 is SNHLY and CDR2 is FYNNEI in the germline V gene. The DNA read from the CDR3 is TGTGCCAGCAGTGAAGCTAGCCAGCCAAACTACGAG. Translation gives CASSEASQPNYE. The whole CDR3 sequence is CASSEASQPNYEQYF.

The sequenced part of the CDR3 DNA is TGTGCCAGCAGCTTCGGACAGGGGGCAGACTATGGC. Translation gives CASSFGQGADYG. Given in full, the CDR3 is CASSFGQGADYGYTF. The gene calls are TRBV7-9 and TRBJ1-2; 11 nucleotides align to TRBD1. The read ends 3 residues shy of where the CDR3 ends; the end is completed using the germline J gene. J lost 3 bases, V lost 3 bases, and 3 bases had no gene match. The CDR3 has 15 amino acids. Per germline, CDR1 SEHNR and CDR2 FQNEAQ (reference sequence).

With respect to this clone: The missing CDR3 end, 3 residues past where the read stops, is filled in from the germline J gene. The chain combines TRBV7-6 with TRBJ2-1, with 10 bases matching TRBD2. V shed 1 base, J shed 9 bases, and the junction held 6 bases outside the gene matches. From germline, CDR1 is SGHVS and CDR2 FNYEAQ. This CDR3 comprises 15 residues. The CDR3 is CASSLGVAGGFEQFF. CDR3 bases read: TGTGCCAGCAGCTTAGGGGTAGCGGGAGGATTTGAG.

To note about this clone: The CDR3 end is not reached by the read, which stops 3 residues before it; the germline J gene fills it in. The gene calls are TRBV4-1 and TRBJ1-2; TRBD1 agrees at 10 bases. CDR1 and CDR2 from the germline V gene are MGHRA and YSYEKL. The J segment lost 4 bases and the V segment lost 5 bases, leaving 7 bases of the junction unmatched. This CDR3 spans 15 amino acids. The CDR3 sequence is CASSYGQGEGYGYTF. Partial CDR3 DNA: TGCGCCAGCAGCTACGGACAGGGGGAAGGCTATGGC.

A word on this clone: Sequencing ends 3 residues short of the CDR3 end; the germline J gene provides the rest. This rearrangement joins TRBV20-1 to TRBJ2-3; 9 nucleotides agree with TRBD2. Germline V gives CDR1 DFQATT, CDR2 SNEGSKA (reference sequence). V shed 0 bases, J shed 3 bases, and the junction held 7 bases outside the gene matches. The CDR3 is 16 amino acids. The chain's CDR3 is CSARDLVAGETDTQYF. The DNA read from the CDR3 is TGCAGTGCTAGAGATCTCGTAGCGGGAGAGACAGATACG.

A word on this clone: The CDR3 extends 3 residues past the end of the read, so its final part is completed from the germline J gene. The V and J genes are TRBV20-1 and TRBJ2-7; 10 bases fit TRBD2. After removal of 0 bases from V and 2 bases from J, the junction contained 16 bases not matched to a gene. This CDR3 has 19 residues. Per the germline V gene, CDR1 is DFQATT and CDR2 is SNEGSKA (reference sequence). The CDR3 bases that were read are TGCAGTGCTAGAGATAGGGGGTGGTCTAGGACTAGCGGAACCTACGAG. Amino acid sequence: CSARDRGWSRTSGTYE. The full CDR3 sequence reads CSARDRGWSRTSGTYEQYF.

CDR3 protein: CASSLTEGSTDTQYF. The CDR3 bases that were read are TGTGCCAGCAGCTTAACTGAGGGTAGCACAGATACG. The chain combines TRBV7-9 with TRBJ2-3, with D possibly TRBD2 on 5 matching bases. From the germline J gene comes the end of the CDR3, since the read stops 3 residues before it. Deletions cut 2 bases from V and 0 bases from J, with 9 bases between. Per germline, CDR1 SEHNR and CDR2 FQNEAQ (reference sequence). This CDR3 contains 15 residues.

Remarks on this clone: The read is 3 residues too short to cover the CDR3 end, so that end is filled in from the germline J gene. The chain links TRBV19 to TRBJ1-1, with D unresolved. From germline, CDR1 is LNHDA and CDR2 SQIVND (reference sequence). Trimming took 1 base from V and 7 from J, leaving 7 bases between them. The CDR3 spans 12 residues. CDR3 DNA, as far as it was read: TGTGCCAGTAGTATAGCAGCAGGTGAA. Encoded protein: CASSIAAGE. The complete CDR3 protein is CASSIAAGEAFF.

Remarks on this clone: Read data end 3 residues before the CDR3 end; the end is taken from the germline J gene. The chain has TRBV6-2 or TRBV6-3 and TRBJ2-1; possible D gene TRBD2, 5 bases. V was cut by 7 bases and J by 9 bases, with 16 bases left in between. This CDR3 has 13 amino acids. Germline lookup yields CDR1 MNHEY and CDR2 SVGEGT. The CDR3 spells CASTPRTSGEQFF. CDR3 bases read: TGTGCCAGCACCCCCAGGACTTCCGGTGAG.

The DNA read from the CDR3 is TGTGCCAGCAGTGTACTAGCGGATACG. Protein product: CASSVLADT. The CDR3, in full, reads CASSVLADTQYF. This chain connects TRBV6-1 to TRBJ2-3, with TRBD2 identical over 7 bases. The DNA ends 3 residues before the CDR3 does, and the rest of the CDR3 is filled in from the germline J gene. V was clipped by 4 bases and J by 6 bases; unmatched bases: 1. The germline CDR1 and CDR2 sequences are MNHNS and SASEGT. The CDR3 is made up of 12 amino acids.

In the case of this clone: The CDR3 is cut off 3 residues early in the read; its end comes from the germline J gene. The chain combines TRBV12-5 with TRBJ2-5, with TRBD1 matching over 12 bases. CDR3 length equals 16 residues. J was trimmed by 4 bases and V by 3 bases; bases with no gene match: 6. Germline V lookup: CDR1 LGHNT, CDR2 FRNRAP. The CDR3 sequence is CASGFGTGGVLETQYF. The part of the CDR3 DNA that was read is TGTGCTAGTGGTTTCGGGACAGGGGGCGTTTTAGAGACC.

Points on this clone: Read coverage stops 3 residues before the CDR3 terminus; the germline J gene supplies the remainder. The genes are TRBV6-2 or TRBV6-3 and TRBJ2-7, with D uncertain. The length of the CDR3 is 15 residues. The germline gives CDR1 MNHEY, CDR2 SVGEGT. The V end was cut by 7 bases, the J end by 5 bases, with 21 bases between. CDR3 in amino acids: CASTGLDRDWDEQYF. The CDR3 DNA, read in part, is TGTGCCAGCACTGGGTTAGACCGCGACTGGGACGAG.